These T cell receptor beta chains were read from a single sample in a study of cytomegalovirus exposure and HLA in healthy donors. This table comes from immunoSEQ multiplex PCR, and its TCRdb copy is limited to in-frame clones, with some not included. The table lists about 150,000 clones, 75% to 90% of them singletons. Input material: PBMCs. The receptors were gathered from a man younger than 35 in good health and CMV-seropositive. CDR3s include the opening cysteine and the closing phenylalanine or tryptophan. The order of the fields is clone size, V gene, J gene, D gene, CDR3 DNA, CDR3 protein. A D gene is named only where the DNA matches it firmly. Only some rows state a clone size, as once, few, many or a class for expanded clones.

>NA|TRBV6-5|TRBJ2-1|NA
TGTGCCAGCAGTTCCCAGGAGGCGGTGAACTACAATGAGCAGTTCTTC
CASSSQEAVNYNEQFF
>NA|TRBV7-6|TRBJ1-6|NA
TGTGCCAGCAGCCAAGAGAGCGCGGCACATAATTCACCCCTCCACTTT
CASSQESAAHNSPLHF
>NA|TRBV9|TRBJ2-5|NA
TGTGCCAGCAGCCCCAGGGACACTAAAGAGACCCAGTACTTC
CASSPRDTKETQYF
>once|TRBV15|TRBJ1-1|NA
TGTGCCACCAGCAGTATCAGGGCCCGTGGCACTGAAGCTTTCTTT
CATSSIRARGTEAFF
>once|TRBV29-1|TRBJ1-2|TRBD1
TGCAGCGTAGAAGGGGGCCAGGACTATGGCTACACCTTC
CSVEGGQDYGYTF
>NA|TRBV4-3|TRBJ1-4|NA
TGCGCCAGCAGCCAAGGGTCGGTATTAAATGAAAAACTGTTTTTT
CASSQGSVLNEKLFF
>NA|TRBV7-2|TRBJ2-3|TRBD2
TGTGCCAGCAGCTTCCTCCGACGCCTCACTAGCGGGGGCACAGATACGCAGTATTTT
CASSFLRRLTSGGTDTQYF
>NA|TRBV6-1|TRBJ2-7|TRBD2
TGTGCCAGCAGTGAACCCGGGACTAGCGGGAAGTCGTACGAGCAGTACTTC
CASSEPGTSGKSYEQYF
>NA|TRBV7-2|TRBJ1-2|TRBD1
TGTGCCAGCAGCAACAGGGGGGAAGGCTATGGCTACACCTTC
CASSNRGEGYGYTF
>once|TRBV4-3|TRBJ2-7|NA
TGCGCCAGCAGCCAAGCCGGAGGACTCCCCTACGAGCAGTACTTC
CASSQAGGLPYEQYF
>once|TRBV9|TRBJ2-6|NA
TGTGCCAGCAGCCCTCGCGGGACGGCTAGCTCTGGGGCCAACGTCCTGACTTTC
CASSPRGTASSGANVLTF
>NA|TRBV6-6|TRBJ2-3|TRBD2
TGTGCCAGCAGTTACGGCACTAGCGGAACAGATACGCAGTATTTT
CASSYGTSGTDTQYF
>few|TRBV4-1|TRBJ2-7|TRBD1
TGCGCCAGCAGCTCGGACAGGGCCTACGAGCAGTACTTC
CASSSDRAYEQYF
>NA|TRBV4-2|TRBJ2-7|NA
TGTGCCAGCAGCCAAGCCTCGGGACTGAGCTCCTACGAGCAGTACTTC
CASSQASGLSSYEQYF